The clone carrying this TCR beta chain appeared a few times. Its specificity is not known. This sample was included in a study of T cell responses to AZD1222 COVID-19 vaccine. General observations from the study: Repertoire sampling was restricted to post-peak T cell response timepoints. Across the whole spike, CD4 TCRs peaked at regions 160-218 and 743-854. Only a handful of people who got AZD1222 tested seropositive at baseline. Of spike-specific TCRs, nearly half reportedly target regions left unmutated in variants.

The protocol was immunoSEQ multiplex PCR, while the TCRdb copy is restricted to in-frame clones and leaves out a portion. The sample has 100,000 to 120,000 clones; 92% are singletons. The ends lost 3 bases at V and 7 bases at J; junction bases unmatched: 4. The CDR3 length is 14 residues. The germline gives CDR1 SGHRS, CDR2 YFSETQ. The chain uses TRBV5-1 and TRBJ1-4; TRBD1 matches 9 bases. The source of this sequence is an adult who received the AZD1222 COVID-19 vaccine. The sample was peripheral blood, taken 28 days after the second AZD1222 dose. The CDR3 protein is CASSSGQGSEKLFF. The CDR3 bases are TGCGCCAGCAGCTCGGGACAGGGAAGTGAAAAACTGTTTTTT.